A selection of T cell receptor beta chains follows, all from one sample in a study of cytomegalovirus exposure and HLA in healthy donors. Clones were read by immunoSEQ multiplex PCR, and TCRdb kept only the in-frame ones, dropping some. The sample records about 56,000 clones, 90% to 95% being singletons. The specimen sequenced was PBMCs. The source is a woman younger than 35 in good health and CMV-seronegative. Each CDR3 is given with its conserved first and last residue. The order of the fields is CDR3 length, J gene, V gene, CDR3 protein.

>15|TRBJ1-5|TRBV6-5
CASSYSRLPNQPQHF
>15|TRBJ2-1|TRBV27
CASSLRGFSYNEQFF
>13|TRBJ2-3|TRBV27
CASSLLSTDTQYF
>14|TRBJ2-2|TRBV10-1
CASSGGGLPGELFF
>13|TRBJ2-6|TRBV2
CARTVSGANVLTF
>14|TRBJ2-1|TRBV7-8
CASSTSGGYNEQFF
>16|TRBJ2-5|TRBV25-1
CASSENSGAPLETQYF
>18|TRBJ2-2|TRBV4-1
CASSHQLAGLVDTGELFF
>17|TRBJ2-2|TRBV5-4
CASSLTLGGKDTGELFF
>17|TRBJ2-3|TRBV2
CASISRLAGVITDTQYF
>14|TRBJ2-1|TRBV7-2
CASSKGGFGGEQFF
>18|TRBJ2-1|TRBV5-4
CASSLGFAGGGRYNEQFF
>18|TRBJ2-1|TRBV7-9
CASSLIGALIGPYNEQFF
>13|TRBJ1-1|TRBV18
CASSPGQGSEAFF
>14|TRBJ1-2|TRBV6-6
CASSTNREDYGYTF
>11|TRBJ1-2|TRBV5-6
CASTNDRGYTF
>18|TRBJ2-3|TRBV7-2
CASSLGLAGGLAPDTQYF
>12|TRBJ1-2|TRBV10-3
CAISVHTYGYTF
>13|TRBJ2-1|TRBV29-1
CSLLLAGVNEQFF
>13|TRBJ1-2|TRBV6-5
CASSDGQYYGYTF
>16|TRBJ1-2|TRBV19
CASSIEEWGGAGGYTF
>11|TRBJ1-1|TRBV20-1
CSASGGNEAFF
>17|TRBJ2-3|TRBV7-8
CASSLRETSGITDTQYF
>13|TRBJ1-6|TRBV5-1
CASSPEGNSPLHF
>15|TRBJ2-2|TRBV7-6
CASRSRGLATGELFF
>14|TRBJ2-1|TRBV2
CASGGQGGYNEQFF
>13|TRBJ1-3|TRBV7-8
CASSLARRNTIYF
>14|TRBJ2-5|TRBV19
CASRLAGVGETQYF
>14|TRBJ1-2|TRBV10-3
CAISGAGTVDGYTF
>17|TRBJ1-2|TRBV7-8
CASSEGDREWYDYGYTF
>14|TRBJ1-1|TRBV7-2
CASSFLRGGTEAFF
>15|TRBJ1-1|TRBV29-1
CSVGSFWGQSTEAFF
>16|TRBJ1-3|TRBV19
CASSIRGALWGNTIYF
>18|TRBJ1-2|TRBV7-9
CASRPFGQGLLNGNDYTF
>15|TRBJ1-1|TRBV4-3
CASSPRLEGNTEAFF
>16|TRBJ1-1|TRBV11-3
CASSPTLPDGGLGAFF
>14|TRBJ1-2|TRBV7-9
CASSPSTGVYGYTF
>17|TRBJ2-1|TRBV2
CASTYPNSGRASHEQFF
>15|TRBJ2-3|TRBV10-1
CASSETGTVGGTQYF